The 24 T cell receptor beta chains presented below share a single source sample, sequenced in a study of blood T cells in healthy people across ages. For the second PCR, which ran for 7 to 11 cycles, a sample-barcoded 5' primer and a J-beta primer mix were used. From the 5' RACE reads, TCRdb called clonotypes with MiXCR, one entry per CDR3 protein. Among more than 450,000 distinct CDR3 sequences listed, 25% to 35% were seen once. These same data were also listed under a study on T cells of mothers and their children.

The sample comprised blood. All receptors derive from a boy aged 2 to 10 in good health.

The table lists this clonotype with many counts. This sequence joins TRBV20-1 and TRBJ2-3, with TRBD2 matching over 9 bases. Trimming at V came to 5 bases and at J to 6 bases, leaving 9 bases not matched to a gene. Germline V gene data show CDR1 as DFQATT and CDR2 as SNEGSKA (reference sequence). This CDR3 has 14 amino acids. This CDR3 reads CSAHSSGGSDTQYF. The CDR3 DNA reads TGCAGTGCTCACAGTAGCGGGGGTTCGGATACGCAGTATTTT.

The chain carries TRBV3-1 and TRBJ2-5; 9 bases line up with TRBD2. Germline CDR1 is LGHDT and CDR2 is YNNKEL (reference sequence). J gave up 3 bases and V 3 bases, and 8 bases lay outside the gene matches. There are 16 residues in the CDR3. Written as DNA, the CDR3 is TGTGCCAGCAGCCAGAGGCTAGCGGGGCCAAAAGAGACCCAGTACTTC. Protein: CASSQRLAGPKETQYF.

Only a few counts were recorded for this clonotype. CDR3 coding DNA: TGCAGCGTGGTGACAGTCTCTGGGGCCAACGTCCTGACTTTC. Translating gives CSVVTVSGANVLTF. The chain couples TRBV29-1 to TRBJ2-6; perhaps TRBD1 as D (5 bases). V was clipped by 6 bases and J by 0 bases, with 9 bases between them. The CDR3 has 14 residues. Germline-derived CDR1 and CDR2 are SQVTM and ANQGSEA. Drawing the rest from reference TRBV29-1 and TRBJ2-6, the complete variable domain is SAVISQKPSRDICQRGTSLTIQCQVDSQVTMMFWYRQQPGQSLTLIATANQGSEATYESGFVIDKFPISRPNLTFSTLTVSNMSPEDSSIYLCSVVTVSGANVLTFGAGSRLTVL.

This clonotype was counted only a few times. The V gene is TRBV20-1, the J gene TRBJ2-5; 10 positions agree with TRBD1. CDR1 is DFQATT and CDR2 is SNEGSKA in the germline V gene (reference sequence). Unmatched junction bases numbered 13, after V lost 5 bases and J lost 4 bases. There are 16 residues in the CDR3. The CDR3 sequence is CSALGQGRGRSETQYF. The CDR3 nucleotides are TGCAGTGCTTTGGGACAGGGGAGGGGGCGGTCAGAGACCCAGTACTTC.

This clonotype showed up just a few times. This chain connects TRBV29-1 to TRBJ1-1; 8 bases line up with TRBD1. J lost 6 bases, V lost 5 bases, and 8 bases had no gene match. The CDR3 runs to 13 residues. Germline V lookup: CDR1 SQVTM, CDR2 ANQGSEA. CDR3 nucleotide sequence: TGCAGCGTTCGGACAGGGCCCTGGTCTGAAGCTTTCTTT. Translated: CSVRTGPWSEAFF.

The rearrangement links TRBV12-3 or TRBV12-4 to TRBJ2-2; D gene ambiguous. The CDR3 spans 13 residues. V dropped 2 bases and J dropped 6 bases, with 7 bases sitting between them. CDR3 coding DNA: TGTGCCAGCAGTTTATCCCAGGCCGGGGAGCTGTTTTTT. Protein sequence: CASSLSQAGELFF.

This clonotype has a handful of counts. CDR3 loop: CASSQARELTSGSQYF. In nucleotides, the CDR3 is TGCGCCAGCAGCCAGGCAAGGGAACTGACTAGCGGGAGTCAGTACTTC. V gene TRBV4-3 combines with J gene TRBJ2-7, with TRBD2 identical over 12 bases. V lost 3 bases, J lost 10 bases, and 13 bases stayed unmatched. In germline, CDR1 is LGHNA, CDR2 YSLEER. CDR3 length: 16 amino acids.

This chain joins TRBV14 and TRBJ2-7; the match to TRBD1 covers 8 bases. V was clipped by 1 base and J by 7 bases; unmatched bases: 3. The length of the CDR3 is 13 residues. The germline V gene has CDR1 SGHDN and CDR2 FVKESK. The CDR3 coding sequence is TGTGCCAGCAGCCAAGGGACAGGGAAAGAGCAGTACTTC. It yields the protein CASSQGTGKEQYF.

V gene TRBV12-5 combines with J gene TRBJ1-3; D is unresolved. Germline lookup yields CDR1 LGHNT and CDR2 FRNRAP. Trimming pared 7 bases from V and 4 bases from J, leaving 8 bases between. CDR3 size: 12 residues. The CDR3 DNA is TGTGCTAGTGTGGTCCTGGGAAACACCATATATTTT. Translation gives CASVVLGNTIYF.

V and J are TRBV14 and TRBJ1-1; D remains unclear. CDR3 length: 12 residues. The V and J ends lost 3 bases and 2 bases respectively, with 4 bases between them. Germline V gene data show CDR1 as SGHDN and CDR2 as FVKESK. As DNA, the CDR3 is TGTGCCAGCAGCCAGATAAACACTGAAGCTTTCTTT. Amino acids: CASSQINTEAFF.

The genes are TRBV2 and TRBJ2-5; 7 nucleotides line up with TRBD1. Germline lookup yields CDR1 SNHLY and CDR2 FYNNEI. V lost 5 bases to trimming and J lost 1 base; unmatched junction nucleotides: 4. CDR3 size: 14 residues. The CDR3 DNA sequence: TGTGCCAGCAGTCAGGACAGGACCCAAGAGACCCAGTACTTC. Protein sequence: CASSQDRTQETQYF. Based on the CDR3 plus reference TRBV2 and TRBJ2-5, the full variable domain is EPEVTQTPSHQVTQMGQEVILRCVPISNHLYFYWYRQILGQKVEFLVSFYNNEISEKSEIFDDQFSVERPDGSNFTLKIRSTKLEDSAMYFCASSQDRTQETQYFGPGTRLLVL.

V usage is TRBV11-1 and J usage is TRBJ2-1, with 10 bases matching TRBD1. The assigned J gene may be wrong: the sequence end matches TRBJ2-7 better. CDR1 SGHAT and CDR2 FQDESV come from the germline V gene (reference sequence). The CDR3 runs 16 residues. The CDR3 loop is CASSPQAGTGEHEQYF. The CDR3 bases are TGTGCCAGCAGCCCTCAAGCCGGGACAGGGGAACACGAGCAGTACTTC.

This clonotype was seen more than once but under ten times. The chain is built from TRBV10-2 and TRBJ2-1; D perhaps matches TRBD2 (6 bases). Germline CDR1 is WSHSY and CDR2 is SAAADI. V was trimmed by 5 bases and J by 0 bases, leaving 14 bases between them. CDR3 length: 16 amino acids. The CDR3 spells CASSWRGSSSYNEQFF. CDR3 coding DNA: TGCGCCAGCAGTTGGCGGGGTTCTAGCTCCTACAATGAGCAGTTCTTC.

This clonotype appeared a few times. The CDR3 nucleotides are TGTGCCAGCAGTGAGGATGGGGACACCGGGGAGCTGTTTTTT. Protein sequence: CASSEDGDTGELFF. The chain is built from TRBV6-4 and TRBJ2-2; D is unresolved. The CDR3 is made up of 14 amino acids. V was clipped by 3 bases and J by 3 bases, with 8 bases between them. Germline V gene sequence: CDR1 MRHNA, CDR2 SNTAGT.

This clonotype was observed a few times. This rearrangement joins TRBV6-5 to TRBJ1-3, with D perhaps TRBD1 (5 bases). V was shortened by 7 bases and J by 4 bases, with 14 bases between the two germline ends. The germline gives CDR1 MNHEY, CDR2 SVGAGI. This CDR3 has 14 residues. The chain's CDR3 is CASTRTQGGNTIYF. In DNA form, the CDR3 reads TGTGCCAGCACACGTACCCAGGGCGGAAACACCATATATTTT.

This clonotype was seen more than once but under ten times. The gene calls are TRBV25-1 and TRBJ2-2; D is undetermined. CDR3 size: 14 residues. Germline values: CDR1 MGHDK, CDR2 SYGVNS. Trimming took 0 bases from V and 6 from J, leaving 8 bases between them. In nucleotides, the CDR3 is TGTGCCAGCAGTGAATACGGGTCGGCCGGGGAGCTGTTTTTT. This sequence encodes CASSEYGSAGELFF. Supplemented by reference TRBV25-1 and TRBJ2-2, the full variable domain reads EADIYQTPRYLVIGTGKKITLECSQTMGHDKMYWYQQDPGMELHLIHYSYGVNSTEKGDLSSESTVSRIRTEHFPLTLESARPSHTSQYLCASSEYGSAGELFFGEGSRLTVL.

This clonotype was seen only a few times. The chain is built from TRBV7-9 and TRBJ1-2; possible D gene TRBD1, 6 bases. The CDR3 has 14 residues. Germline assignment: CDR1 SEHNR and CDR2 FQNEAQ (reference sequence). V lost 2 bases, J lost 1 base, and 8 bases lay in between. Here the CDR3 DNA reads TGTGCCAGCAGCTTACCGGGACATAACTATGGCTACACCTTC. Translating gives CASSLPGHNYGYTF.

In its sample, this clonotype was seen many times. This rearrangement joins TRBV6-4 to TRBJ2-2, with D unresolved. Germline assignment: CDR1 MRHNA and CDR2 SNTAGT. There are 14 residues in the CDR3. Deletions cut 3 bases from V and 3 bases from J, with 8 bases between. In DNA, the CDR3 is TGTGCCAGCAGTGAAGGGAAGGACACCGGGGAGCTGTTTTTT. Its translation is CASSEGKDTGELFF.

Only a few counts were recorded for this clonotype. This chain joins TRBV19 and TRBJ2-7, with 8 positions matching TRBD2. The V gene's germline CDR1 is LNHDA and CDR2 SQIVND (reference sequence). With V trimmed by 3 bases and J by 4 bases, 8 bases remained unmatched. This CDR3 has 15 residues. CDR3 sequence reads: CASSIGSGSYYEQYF. CDR3 nucleotides: TGTGCCAGTAGTATCGGGAGCGGGAGCTATTACGAGCAGTACTTC.

This clonotype appeared a few times. The chain carries TRBV14 and TRBJ2-3; a possible D gene is TRBD2 (6 bases). Trimming left V 6 bases short and J 0 bases short, with 10 bases between. The CDR3 runs 14 residues. Looked up from germline, CDR1 is SGHDN and CDR2 is FVKESK. The CDR3 protein is CASRPGLSTDTQYF. The CDR3 DNA is TGTGCCAGCAGGCCGGGACTTAGCACAGATACGCAGTATTTT.

In the case of this clonotype: Germline and junction disagree at one end, which may indicate a read error. The genes are TRBV9 and TRBJ1-4; TRBD1 is a possible D gene (5 bases). The germline CDR1 and CDR2 sequences are SGDLS and YYNGEE. The CDR3 has 14 residues. CDR3 DNA: TGTGCCAGCAGCGTAGATTCGTCGGACATGTTGATGGTTTTT. Translated, it gives CASSVDSSDMLMVF.

This clonotype occurred a few times. V usage is TRBV9 and J usage is TRBJ1-5; unclear D gene. The CDR3 covers 15 residues. CDR1 and CDR2 from the germline V gene are SGDLS and YYNGEE. V gave up 4 bases and J gave up 0 bases, with 11 bases separating them. This CDR3 reads CASSPLGVSNQPQHF. CDR3 nucleotides: TGTGCCAGCAGCCCCCTAGGTGTTAGCAATCAGCCCCAGCATTTT.

In DNA form, the CDR3 reads TGCGCCAGCAGCTTCGGGACTAGCGGGAATTACGAGCAGTACTTC. Translation gives CASSFGTSGNYEQYF. The chain has TRBV5-1 and TRBJ2-5, with TRBD2 identical over 13 bases. Gene TRBJ2-7 matches the end of the DNA better, so the J call may be wrong. Germline assignment: CDR1 SGHRS and CDR2 YFSETQ. This CDR3 has 15 amino acids.

In DNA, the CDR3 is TGTGCCAGCAGCTTAAATGAACGAGAGACCCAGTACTTC. Its protein is CASSLNERETQYF. V gene TRBV7-2 combines with J gene TRBJ2-5; D remains unclear. Germline V gene lookup returns CDR1 SGHTA and CDR2 FQGNSA. This CDR3 has 13 amino acids. Trimming stripped 2 bases from V and 4 bases from J, with 8 bases between.